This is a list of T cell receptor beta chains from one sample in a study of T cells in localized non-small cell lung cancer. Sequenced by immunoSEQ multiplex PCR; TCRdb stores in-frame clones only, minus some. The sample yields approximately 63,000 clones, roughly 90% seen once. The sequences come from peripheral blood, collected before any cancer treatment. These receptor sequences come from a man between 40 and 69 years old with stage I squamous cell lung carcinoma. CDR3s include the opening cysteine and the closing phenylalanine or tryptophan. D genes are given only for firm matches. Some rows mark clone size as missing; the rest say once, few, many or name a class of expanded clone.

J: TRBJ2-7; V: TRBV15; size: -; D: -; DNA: TGTGCCACCAGCAGAGAGGGAGGACAGTCCTACGAGCAGTACTTC; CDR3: CATSREGGQSYEQYF
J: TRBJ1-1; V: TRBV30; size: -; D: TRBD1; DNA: TGTGCCTGGACCCCTCGACAGGGCAATTGGTTGAACACTGAAGCTTTCTTT; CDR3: CAWTPRQGNWLNTEAFF
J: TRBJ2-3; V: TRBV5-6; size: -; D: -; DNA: TGTGCCAGCAGCCCAGGCACAGATACGCAGTATTTT; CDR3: CASSPGTDTQYF
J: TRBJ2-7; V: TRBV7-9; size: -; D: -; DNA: TGTGCCAGCAGCTTTAGGGGTTCGGGGCTCATCGGCCACGAGCAGTACTTC; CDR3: CASSFRGSGLIGHEQYF
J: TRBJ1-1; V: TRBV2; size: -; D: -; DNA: TGTGCCAGCAGTGTATACTTAGGTGAGTCGGCTTTCTTT; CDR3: CASSVYLGESAFF
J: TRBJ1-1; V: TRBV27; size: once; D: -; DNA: TGTGCCAGCAGTTTACGGGATTTGAACACTGAAGCTTTCTTT; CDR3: CASSLRDLNTEAFF
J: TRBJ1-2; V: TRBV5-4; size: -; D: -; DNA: TGTGCCAGCAGCTTGGCACAGGACTATGGCTACACCTTC; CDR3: CASSLAQDYGYTF
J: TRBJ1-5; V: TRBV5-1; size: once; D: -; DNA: TGCGCCAGCAGCTTGGCGGGAGGGGGTCAGCCCCAGCATTTT; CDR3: CASSLAGGGQPQHF
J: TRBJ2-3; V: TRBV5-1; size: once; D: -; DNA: TGCGCCAGCAGCTTGGATAGTAGATCGGCAGATACGCAGTATTTT; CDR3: CASSLDSRSADTQYF
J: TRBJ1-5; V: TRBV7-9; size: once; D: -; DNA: TGTGCCAGCAGCCCCGACGGCGTCAATCAGCCCCAGCATTTT; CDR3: CASSPDGVNQPQHF
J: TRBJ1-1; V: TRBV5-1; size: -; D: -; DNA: TGCGCCAGCAGCTTGTGGGGGGACACTGAAGCTTTCTTT; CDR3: CASSLWGDTEAFF
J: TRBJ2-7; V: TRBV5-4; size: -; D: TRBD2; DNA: TGTGCCAGCAGCTTGGGCGGAGGGACTAGAACCTACGAGCAGTACTTC; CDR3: CASSLGGGTRTYEQYF
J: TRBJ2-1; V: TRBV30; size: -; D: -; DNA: TGTGCCTGGAGTGTGAGCTATGAGCAGTTCTTC; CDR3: CAWSVSYEQFF
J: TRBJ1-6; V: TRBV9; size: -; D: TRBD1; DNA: TGTGCCAGCAGCGCCGGACAGGGAGGTAATTCACCCCTCCACTTT; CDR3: CASSAGQGGNSPLHF
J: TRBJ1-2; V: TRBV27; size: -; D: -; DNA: TGTGCCAGCAGTTTATCGATCCCGCAGGCGGCAGACTACTATGGCTACACCTTC; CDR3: CASSLSIPQAADYYGYTF
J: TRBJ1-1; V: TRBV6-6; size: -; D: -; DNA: TGTGCCAGCAGTCGTAACAGGGTTGACACTGAAGCTTTCTTT; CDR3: CASSRNRVDTEAFF
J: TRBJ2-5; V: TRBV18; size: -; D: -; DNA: TGTGCCAGCTCATTCGAGTACCAAGAGACCCAGTACTTC; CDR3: CASSFEYQETQYF
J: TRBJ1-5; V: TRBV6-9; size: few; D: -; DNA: TGTGCCAGCAGTTATTCGAAGTGCAGGATAGGCAATCAGCCCCAGCATTTT; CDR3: CASSYSKCRIGNQPQHF
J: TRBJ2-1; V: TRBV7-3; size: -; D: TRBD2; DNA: TGTGCCAGCAGCTTCGAGACTAGCGGGATGAATGAGCAGTTCTTC; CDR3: CASSFETSGMNEQFF
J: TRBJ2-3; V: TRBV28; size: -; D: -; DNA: TGTGCCAGCAGTCGGTTTAGTACTAGCACAGATACGCAGTATTTT; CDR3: CASSRFSTSTDTQYF
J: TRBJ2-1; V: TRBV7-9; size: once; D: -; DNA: TGTGCCAGCAGCTTAGGGGAGAGCTCCTACAATGAGCAGTTCTTC; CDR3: CASSLGESSYNEQFF
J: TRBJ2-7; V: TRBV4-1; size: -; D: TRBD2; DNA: TGCGCCAGCAGCCAAGCCGGGGGGATTTCCTACGAGCAGTACTTC; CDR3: CASSQAGGISYEQYF
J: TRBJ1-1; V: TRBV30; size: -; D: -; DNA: TGTGCCTGGAGTGTTTTAGTCCTGAACACTGAAGCTTTCTTT; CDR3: CAWSVLVLNTEAFF
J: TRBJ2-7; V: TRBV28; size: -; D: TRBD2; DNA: TGTGCCAGCGTAGCCGGGAGGTGGAGCTCCTACGAGCAGTACTTC; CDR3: CASVAGRWSSYEQYF
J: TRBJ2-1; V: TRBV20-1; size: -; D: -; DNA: TGCAGTGCGACCCTCTACAATGAGCAGTTCTTC; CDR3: CSATLYNEQFF
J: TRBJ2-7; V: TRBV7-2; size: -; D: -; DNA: TGTGCCAGCAGCAAAACCGCGGAGGGCGAGCAGTACTTC; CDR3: CASSKTAEGEQYF
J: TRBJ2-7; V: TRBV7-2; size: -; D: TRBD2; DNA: TGTGCCAGCAGCCTGAAGACTAGCGGGGCTCCCTACGAGCAGTACTTC; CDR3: CASSLKTSGAPYEQYF
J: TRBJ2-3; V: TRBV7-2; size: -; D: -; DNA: TGTGCCAGCAGCTCCCAACCATCTTCTTCCACAGATACGCAGTATTTT; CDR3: CASSSQPSSSTDTQYF
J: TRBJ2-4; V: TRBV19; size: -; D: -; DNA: TGTGCCAGTAGTCCCCGGGGCGTGGATATTCAGTACTTC; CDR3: CASSPRGVDIQYF
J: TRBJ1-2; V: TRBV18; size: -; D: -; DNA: TGTGCCAGCTCACCATCGAAAGAGGGGACCTATGGCTACACCTTC; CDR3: CASSPSKEGTYGYTF
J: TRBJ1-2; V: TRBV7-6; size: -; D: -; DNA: TGTGCCAGCAGCCCCGGGCCGGAACTCTATGGCTACACCTTC; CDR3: CASSPGPELYGYTF
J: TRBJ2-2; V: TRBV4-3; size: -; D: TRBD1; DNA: TGCGCCAGCAGCCAAGAAGTTTTGGGGACAGGGGGCACCGGGGAGCTGTTTTTT; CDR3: CASSQEVLGTGGTGELFF
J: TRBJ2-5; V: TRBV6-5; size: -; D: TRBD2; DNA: TGTGCCAGCGGGGGTACTAGCGGGCCGCAAGAGACCCAGTACTTC; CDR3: CASGGTSGPQETQYF
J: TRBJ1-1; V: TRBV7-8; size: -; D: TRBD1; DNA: TGTGCCAGCAGTTACGGACAGGTGGTTAACGAAGCTTTCTTT; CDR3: CASSYGQVVNEAFF
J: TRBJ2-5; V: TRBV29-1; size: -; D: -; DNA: TGCAGCGTTGAAGGGCAGGGTAAAGGAGAGACCCAGTACTTC; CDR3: CSVEGQGKGETQYF
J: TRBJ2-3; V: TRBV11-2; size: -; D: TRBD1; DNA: TGTGCCAGCAGCTCCGTTCCCGGGACAGGGGGCGAGGATACGCAGTATTTT; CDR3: CASSSVPGTGGEDTQYF
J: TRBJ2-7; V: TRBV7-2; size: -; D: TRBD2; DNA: TGTGCCAGCAGCCCCCGTCGCGGGGGCTACGAGCAGTACTTC; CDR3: CASSPRRGGYEQYF
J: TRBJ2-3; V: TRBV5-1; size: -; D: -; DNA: TGCGCCAGCAGCTTGAGGGCAGAAACGCAGTATTTT; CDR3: CASSLRAETQYF
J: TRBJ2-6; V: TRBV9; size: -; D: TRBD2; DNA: TGTGCCAGCAGCACCCGCGGGACTAGCGTGTTCTCTGGGGCCAACGTCCTGACTTTC; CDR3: CASSTRGTSVFSGANVLTF
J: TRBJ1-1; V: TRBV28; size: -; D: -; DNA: TGTGCCAGCAGTGCCGGGCCCGTCCGTATTGAAGCTTTCTTT; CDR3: CASSAGPVRIEAFF
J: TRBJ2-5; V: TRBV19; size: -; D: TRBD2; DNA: TGTGCCAGTAGTATAGAGGATAGCGGGAGTGGGACCCAGTACTTC; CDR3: CASSIEDSGSGTQYF
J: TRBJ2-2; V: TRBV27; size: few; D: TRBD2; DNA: TGTGCCAGCATGGCGGGAGGAGGGACCGGGGAGCTGTTTTTT; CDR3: CASMAGGGTGELFF
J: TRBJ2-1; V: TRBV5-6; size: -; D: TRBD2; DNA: TGTGCCAGCAGCCTAACTAGCGGGAGCGCTGAGCAGTTCTTC; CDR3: CASSLTSGSAEQFF
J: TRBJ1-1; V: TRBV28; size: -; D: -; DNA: TGTGCCAGCAGTTTAAGGGTAGACACTGAAGCTTTCTTT; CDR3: CASSLRVDTEAFF
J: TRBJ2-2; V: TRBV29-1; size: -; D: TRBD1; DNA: TGCAGCGTTCGGGACAGCGCAGCCGGGGAGCTGTTTTTT; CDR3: CSVRDSAAGELFF
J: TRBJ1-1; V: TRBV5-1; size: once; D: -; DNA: TGCGCCAGCAGCTTGGGCTTGGGGGCACAGAACACTGAAGCTTTCTTT; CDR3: CASSLGLGAQNTEAFF
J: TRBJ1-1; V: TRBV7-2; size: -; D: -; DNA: TGTGCCAGCAGCTTCCGTCTGGGGAACACTGAAGCTTTCTTT; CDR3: CASSFRLGNTEAFF
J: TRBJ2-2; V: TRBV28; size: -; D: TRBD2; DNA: TGTGCCAGCAGTGGGGGACTAGCGGGGCCCGGGGGCGGGGAGCTGTTTTTT; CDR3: CASSGGLAGPGGGELFF
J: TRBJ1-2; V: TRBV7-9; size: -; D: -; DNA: TGTGCCAGCAGCCGGGGGGCTTATGGCTACACCTTC; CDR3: CASSRGAYGYTF
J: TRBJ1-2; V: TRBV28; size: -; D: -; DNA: TGTGCCAGCAGCCCTTGGGGGCCTAACTATGGCTACACCTTC; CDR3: CASSPWGPNYGYTF
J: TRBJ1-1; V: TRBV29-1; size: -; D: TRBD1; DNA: TGCAGCGTCCACAGGGGGGACACTGAAGCTTTCTTT; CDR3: CSVHRGDTEAFF
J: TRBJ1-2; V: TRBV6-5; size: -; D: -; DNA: TGTGCCAGCAGGCCTGGAAGTGCGGGGGCTTACACCTTC; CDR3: CASRPGSAGAYTF